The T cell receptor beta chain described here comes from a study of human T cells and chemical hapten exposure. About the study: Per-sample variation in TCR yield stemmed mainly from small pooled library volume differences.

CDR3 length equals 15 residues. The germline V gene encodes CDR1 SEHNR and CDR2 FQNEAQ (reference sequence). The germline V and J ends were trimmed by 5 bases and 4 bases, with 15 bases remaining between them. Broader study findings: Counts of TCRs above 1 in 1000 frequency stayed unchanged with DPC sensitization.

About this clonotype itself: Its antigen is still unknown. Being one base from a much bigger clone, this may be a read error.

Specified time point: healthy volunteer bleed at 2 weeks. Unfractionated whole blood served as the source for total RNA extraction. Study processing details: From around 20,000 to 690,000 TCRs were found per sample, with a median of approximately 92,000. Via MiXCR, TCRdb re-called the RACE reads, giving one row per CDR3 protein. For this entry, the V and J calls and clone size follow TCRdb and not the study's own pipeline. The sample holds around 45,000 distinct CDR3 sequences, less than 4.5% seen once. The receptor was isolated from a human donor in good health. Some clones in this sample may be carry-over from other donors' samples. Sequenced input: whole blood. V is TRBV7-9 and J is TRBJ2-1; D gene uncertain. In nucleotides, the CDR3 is TGTGCCAGCAGCGATGGCGGCGGATGTTACAATGAGCAGTTCTTC. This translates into CASSDGGGCYNEQFF.